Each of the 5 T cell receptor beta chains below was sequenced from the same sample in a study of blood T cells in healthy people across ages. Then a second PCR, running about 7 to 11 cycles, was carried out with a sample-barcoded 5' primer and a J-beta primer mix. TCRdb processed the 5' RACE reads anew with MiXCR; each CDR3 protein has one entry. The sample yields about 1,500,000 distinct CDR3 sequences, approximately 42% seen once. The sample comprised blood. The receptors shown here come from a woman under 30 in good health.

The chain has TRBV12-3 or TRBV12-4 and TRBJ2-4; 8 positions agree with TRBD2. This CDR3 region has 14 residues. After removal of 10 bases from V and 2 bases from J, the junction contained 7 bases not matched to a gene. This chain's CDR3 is CAISGGPSKNIQYF. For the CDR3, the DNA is TGTGCCATTTCGGGAGGGCCGTCCAAAAACATTCAGTACTTC.

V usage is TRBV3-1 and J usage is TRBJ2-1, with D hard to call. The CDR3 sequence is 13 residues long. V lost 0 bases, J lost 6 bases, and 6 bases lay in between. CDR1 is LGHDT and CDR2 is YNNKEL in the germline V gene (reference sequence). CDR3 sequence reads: CASSQEVTNEQFF. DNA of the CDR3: TGTGCCAGCAGCCAAGAGGTAACCAATGAGCAGTTCTTC.

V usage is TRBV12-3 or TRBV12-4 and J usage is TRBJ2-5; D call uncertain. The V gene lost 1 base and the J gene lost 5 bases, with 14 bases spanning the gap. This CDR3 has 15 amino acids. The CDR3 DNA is TGTGCCAGCAGTTTAGTGCTCGGAGCCGGGGAGACCCAGTACTTC. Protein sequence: CASSLVLGAGETQYF.

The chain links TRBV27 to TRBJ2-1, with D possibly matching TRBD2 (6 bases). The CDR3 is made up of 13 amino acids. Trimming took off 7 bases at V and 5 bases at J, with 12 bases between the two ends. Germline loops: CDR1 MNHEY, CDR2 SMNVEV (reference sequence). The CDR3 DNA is TGTGCCAGCATCGGACTACGCCACAATGAGCAGTTCTTC. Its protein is CASIGLRHNEQFF.

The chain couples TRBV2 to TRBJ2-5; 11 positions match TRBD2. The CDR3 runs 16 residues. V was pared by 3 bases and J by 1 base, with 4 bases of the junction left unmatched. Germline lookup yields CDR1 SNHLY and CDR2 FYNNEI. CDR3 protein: CASSDGLAGSQETQYF. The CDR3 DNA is TGTGCCAGCAGTGATGGACTAGCGGGTTCCCAAGAGACCCAGTACTTC.